These 15 T cell receptor beta chains share one sample of origin, sequenced in a study of blood T cell repertoires in COVID-19. The method was immunoSEQ multiplex PCR; TCRdb's version includes in-frame clones alone and lacks a portion of them. The sample lists a few hundred thousand clones, around 87% seen once, with roughly 10% in the top ten. The specimen was peripheral blood. These TCRs come from a woman in her forties or fifties with COVID-19, enrolled during active disease.

The chain links TRBV29-1 to TRBJ2-2, with D possibly being TRBD2 (6 bases). Germline V gives CDR1 SQVTM, CDR2 ANQGSEA. The CDR3 sequence is 13 residues long. Trimming stripped 5 bases from V and 7 bases from J, with 14 bases between. This CDR3 is CSVPGRKGGELFF. Here the CDR3 DNA reads TGCAGCGTTCCCGGGAGAAAGGGCGGGGAGCTGTTTTTT.

This rearrangement joins TRBV18 to TRBJ1-3, with unresolved D. V lost 3 bases and J lost 0, with 9 bases in between. This CDR3 is built from 15 residues. CDR1 is KGHSH and CDR2 is LQKENI in the germline V gene. For the CDR3, the DNA is TGTGCCAGCTCACCGACAAGAACCTCTGGAAACACCATATATTTT. It yields the protein CASSPTRTSGNTIYF.

CDR3 sequence reads: CASSSLIRRDYGYTF. The CDR3 DNA sequence: TGTGCCAGCAGTTCGTTGATTCGACGGGACTATGGCTACACCTTC. This chain connects TRBV6-5 to TRBJ1-2; D gene unclear. This CDR3 is built from 15 residues. Looked up from germline, CDR1 is MNHEY and CDR2 is SVGAGI. V dropped 4 bases and J dropped 3 bases, with 15 bases sitting between them.

This clone was detected a few times. This CDR3 reads CSATGTSYEQYF. CDR3 DNA: TGCAGCGCCACCGGGACATCCTACGAGCAGTACTTC. The chain joins TRBV29-1 to TRBJ2-7; a weak D match, TRBD1 (6 bases). Germline values: CDR1 SQVTM, CDR2 ANQGSEA. The ends were cut back, 7 bases at V and 1 base at J, with 11 bases in the middle. This CDR3 region has 12 residues.

The chain carries TRBV5-1 and TRBJ2-3, with TRBD2 identical over 11 bases. V gave up 0 bases and J gave up 4 bases; unmatched junction bases: 4. Germline CDR1 and CDR2: SGHRS and YFSETQ. The CDR3 length is 16 residues. The CDR3 protein is CASSLVAGGPPDTQYF. The CDR3 DNA follows: TGCGCCAGCAGCTTGGTAGCGGGGGGGCCTCCAGATACGCAGTATTTT.

The chain recombines TRBV2 with TRBJ2-7, with 8 nucleotides matching TRBD1. CDR3 size: 13 residues. V lost 10 bases to trimming and J lost 1 base; unmatched junction nucleotides: 6. CDR1 and CDR2 (germline): SNHLY, FYNNEI. The DNA for the CDR3 is TGTGCCACCAGGGGGCGCGGATCCTACGAGCAGTACGTC. Residues: CATRGRGSYEQYV.

This rearrangement joins TRBV21-1 to TRBJ1-5; the table's D gene call, TRBD1, was not cross checked with the DNA. TRBV21-1 is noted as a pseudogene. The CDR3 covers 19 residues. CDR3 sequence: CASSKGGANTGGANQPQHF. The CDR3 DNA is TGTGCCAGCAGCAAAGGCGGAGCTAATACAGGGGGGGCGAATCAGCCCCAGCATTTT.

The chain has TRBV27 and TRBJ2-7; 14 bases are shared with TRBD2. The trim removed 5 bases at V and 4 bases at J, leaving 1 base unmatched. CDR3 size: 14 residues. Germline V gene lookup returns CDR1 MNHEY and CDR2 SMNVEV (reference sequence). Written as DNA, the CDR3 is TGTGCCAGCAGTCGGACTAGCGGGGGGTACGAGCAGTACTTC. Residues: CASSRTSGGYEQYF.

This chain links TRBV19 with TRBJ1-2, with 10 bases identical to TRBD1. The CDR3 is 15 residues long. The germline CDR1 and CDR2 sequences are LNHDA and SQIVND (reference sequence). V gave up 5 bases and J gave up 4 bases; unmatched junction bases: 7. DNA for the CDR3: TGTGCCAGTAGTTCGACCGGGACAGGGGCCTATGGCTACACCTTC. Residues: CASSSTGTGAYGYTF.

In its sample, this clone was seen a few times. The J gene is TRBJ2-2, the V gene TRBV5-1, with 11 bases aligning to TRBD1. The germline V gene has CDR1 SGHRS and CDR2 YFSETQ. The CDR3 sequence is 16 residues long. V gave up 4 bases and J gave up 0 bases; unmatched junction bases: 2. The CDR3 DNA is TGCGCCAGCAGCGAGGGACAGGGGGCGAACACCGGGGAGCTGTTTTTT. Protein product: CASSEGQGANTGELFF.

This clone has just a few counts. This chain joins TRBV2 and TRBJ1-2, with unresolved D. V lost 3 bases to trimming and J lost 2 bases, with 7 bases between them. The CDR3 runs to 13 residues. Germline CDR1 SNHLY, CDR2 FYNNEI. CDR3 DNA: TGTGCCAGCAGTGAGTCCTTCAACTATGGCTACACCTTC. The encoded protein is CASSESFNYGYTF.

This chain connects TRBV27 to TRBJ2-3; TRBD2 might be the D (5 bases). Germline lookup yields CDR1 MNHEY and CDR2 SMNVEV (reference sequence). Trimming took 3 bases from V and 2 from J, leaving 12 bases between them. CDR3 size: 15 residues. The CDR3 spells CASSLRSRDTDTQYF. CDR3 DNA sequence: TGTGCCAGCAGTTTGCGGTCTCGGGACACAGATACGCAGTATTTT.

V gene TRBV2 combines with J gene TRBJ2-4; D perhaps matches TRBD2 (7 bases). With 9 bases removed from V and 0 bases from J, the gap between germline ends came to 12 bases. Germline-derived CDR1 and CDR2 are SNHLY and FYNNEI. The CDR3 is made up of 14 amino acids. The CDR3 sequence is CARGGGPAKNIQYF. Here the CDR3 DNA reads TGTGCCAGAGGGGGGGGCCCAGCCAAAAACATTCAGTACTTC.

The rearrangement uses TRBV19 and TRBJ2-1; D remains ambiguous. V gave up 3 bases and J gave up 6 bases, with 12 bases separating them. CDR1 LNHDA and CDR2 SQIVND come from the germline V gene (reference sequence). The CDR3 spans 14 residues. Here the CDR3 DNA reads TGTGCCAGTAGTATCACGACCCGGAGCAATGAGCAGTTCTTC. Encoded protein: CASSITTRSNEQFF.

This chain connects TRBV7-9 to TRBJ1-4; D is possibly TRBD1 (5 bases). The germline V gene has CDR1 SEHNR and CDR2 FQNEAQ (reference sequence). The CDR3 extends over 14 amino acids. V was shortened by 0 bases and J by 13 bases, with 15 bases between the two germline ends. DNA of the CDR3: TGTGCCAGCAGCTTAGCGGGGGGACTCAAGCGACTGTTTTTT. It is translated as CASSLAGGLKRLFF.